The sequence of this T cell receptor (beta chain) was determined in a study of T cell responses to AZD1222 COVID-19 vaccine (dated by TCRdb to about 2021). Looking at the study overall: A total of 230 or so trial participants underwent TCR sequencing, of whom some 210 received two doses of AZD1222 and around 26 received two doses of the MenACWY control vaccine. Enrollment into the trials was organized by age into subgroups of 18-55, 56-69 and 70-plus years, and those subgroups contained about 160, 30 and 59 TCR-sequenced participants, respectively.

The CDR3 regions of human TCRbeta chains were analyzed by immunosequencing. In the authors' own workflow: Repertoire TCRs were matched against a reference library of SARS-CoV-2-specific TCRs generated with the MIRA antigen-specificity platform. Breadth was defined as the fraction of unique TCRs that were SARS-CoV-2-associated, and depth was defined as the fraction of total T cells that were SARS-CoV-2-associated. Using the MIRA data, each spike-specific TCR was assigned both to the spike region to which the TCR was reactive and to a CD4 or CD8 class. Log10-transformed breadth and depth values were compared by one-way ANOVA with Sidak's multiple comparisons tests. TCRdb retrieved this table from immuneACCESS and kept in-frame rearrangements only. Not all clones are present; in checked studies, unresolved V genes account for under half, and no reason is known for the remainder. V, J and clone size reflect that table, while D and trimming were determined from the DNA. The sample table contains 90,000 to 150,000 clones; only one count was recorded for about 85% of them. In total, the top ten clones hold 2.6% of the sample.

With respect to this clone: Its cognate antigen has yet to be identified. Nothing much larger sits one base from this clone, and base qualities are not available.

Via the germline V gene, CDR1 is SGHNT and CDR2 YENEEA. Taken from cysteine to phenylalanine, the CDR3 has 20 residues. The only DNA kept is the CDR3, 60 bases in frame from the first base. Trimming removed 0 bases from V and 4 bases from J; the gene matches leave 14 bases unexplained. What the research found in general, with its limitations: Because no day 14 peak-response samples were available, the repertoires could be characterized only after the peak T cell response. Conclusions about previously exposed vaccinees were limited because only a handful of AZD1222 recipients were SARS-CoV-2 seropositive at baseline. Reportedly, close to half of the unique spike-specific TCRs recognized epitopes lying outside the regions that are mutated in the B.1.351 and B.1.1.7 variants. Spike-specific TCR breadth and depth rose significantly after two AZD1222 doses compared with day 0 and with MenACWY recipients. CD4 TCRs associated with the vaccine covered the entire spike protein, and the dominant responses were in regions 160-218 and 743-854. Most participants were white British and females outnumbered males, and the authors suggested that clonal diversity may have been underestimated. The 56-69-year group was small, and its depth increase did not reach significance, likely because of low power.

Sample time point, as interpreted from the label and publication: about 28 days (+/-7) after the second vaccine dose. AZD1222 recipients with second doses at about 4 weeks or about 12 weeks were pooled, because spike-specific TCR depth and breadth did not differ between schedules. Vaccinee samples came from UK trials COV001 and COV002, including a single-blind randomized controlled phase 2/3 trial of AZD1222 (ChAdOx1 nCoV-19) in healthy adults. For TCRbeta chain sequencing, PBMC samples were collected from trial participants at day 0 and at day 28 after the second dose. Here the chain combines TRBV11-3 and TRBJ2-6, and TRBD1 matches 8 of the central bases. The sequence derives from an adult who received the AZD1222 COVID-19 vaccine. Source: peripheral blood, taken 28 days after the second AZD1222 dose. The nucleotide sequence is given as TGTGCCAGCAGCTTAGAGCTCTCCCGAGACAGGGGTCCGGGGGCCAACGTCCTGACTTTC. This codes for CASSLELSRDRGPGANVLTF.